The rows below give T cell receptor beta chains drawn from one sample of a study of neurological immune-mediated disorders. TCRdb used MiXCR to reprocess the 5' RACE reads, holding one entry per CDR3 protein. The sample holds 30,000 to 45,000 distinct CDR3 sequences, approximately 10% seen once. Sequenced: PBMCs. These receptors were collected from a woman aged 25 to 39 with HTLV-1-associated myelopathy (HAM/TSP). Both conserved end residues are part of each CDR3. Each record gives: V gene, J gene, clone size, D gene, CDR3 protein, CDR3 DNA. The D gene is left open where the match is weak. Size tells how often a clone was seen (once, few, many) or the class of an expanded clone, and some rows leave it out.

V gene: TRBV4-2
J gene: TRBJ2-5
clone size: few
D gene: .
CDR3 protein: CASSQPGGEETQYF
CDR3 DNA: TGTGCCAGCAGCCAACCTGGAGGGGAAGAGACCCAGTACTTC

V gene: TRBV5-1
J gene: TRBJ2-3
clone size: many
D gene: .
CDR3 protein: CASTVTGGADTQYF
CDR3 DNA: TGCGCCAGCACGGTGACGGGGGGCGCGGATACGCAGTATTTT

V gene: TRBV3-1
J gene: TRBJ1-5
clone size: many
D gene: .
CDR3 protein: CASSRQGGNQPQHF
CDR3 DNA: TGTGCCAGCAGCAGGCAGGGTGGAAATCAGCCCCAGCATTTT

V gene: TRBV24-1
J gene: TRBJ1-5
clone size: many
D gene: .
CDR3 protein: CATSDSGGSNQPQHF
CDR3 DNA: TGTGCCACCAGTGATTCAGGAGGGAGCAATCAGCCCCAGCATTTT

V gene: TRBV20-1
J gene: TRBJ1-1
clone size: many
D gene: .
CDR3 protein: CSASMLGGNTEAFF
CDR3 DNA: TGCAGTGCTAGTATGTTGGGTGGGAACACTGAAGCTTTCTTT

V gene: TRBV27
J gene: TRBJ1-1
clone size: many
D gene: TRBD1
CDR3 protein: CASTKGTGVRNTEAFF
CDR3 DNA: TGTGCCAGCACAAAAGGGACAGGGGTTAGGAACACTGAAGCTTTCTTT

V gene: TRBV20-1
J gene: TRBJ1-1
clone size: many
D gene: .
CDR3 protein: CSARIWGLNTEAFF
CDR3 DNA: TGCAGTGCTAGAATATGGGGCTTGAACACTGAAGCTTTCTTT

V gene: TRBV19
J gene: TRBJ2-1
clone size: many
D gene: .
CDR3 protein: CASSIAWGTHEQFF
CDR3 DNA: TGTGCCAGTAGTATAGCATGGGGTACTCATGAGCAGTTCTTC

V gene: TRBV9
J gene: TRBJ2-3
clone size: many
D gene: .
CDR3 protein: CASSVGSLATDTQYF
CDR3 DNA: TGTGCCAGCAGCGTAGGGTCTCTAGCAACAGATACGCAGTATTTT

V gene: TRBV7-9
J gene: TRBJ1-1
clone size: many
D gene: .
CDR3 protein: CASSLEGVTEAFF
CDR3 DNA: TGTGCCAGCAGCTTAGAAGGGGTTACTGAAGCTTTCTTT

V gene: TRBV5-1
J gene: TRBJ2-1
clone size: .
D gene: .
CDR3 protein: CASRDQGRGGQQFF
CDR3 DNA: TGCGCCAGCAGGGACCAGGGACGAGGGGGGCAGCAGTTCTTC

V gene: TRBV27
J gene: TRBJ1-5
clone size: many
D gene: .
CDR3 protein: CASSADGNQPQHF
CDR3 DNA: TGTGCCAGCAGTGCGGACGGGAATCAGCCCCAGCATTTT

V gene: TRBV7-8
J gene: TRBJ2-2
clone size: many
D gene: TRBD1
CDR3 protein: CASSSPGVRGFPYSTGELFF
CDR3 DNA: TGTGCCAGCAGCTCACCTGGGGTCAGGGGGTTCCCCTATAGCACCGGGGAGCTGTTTTTT